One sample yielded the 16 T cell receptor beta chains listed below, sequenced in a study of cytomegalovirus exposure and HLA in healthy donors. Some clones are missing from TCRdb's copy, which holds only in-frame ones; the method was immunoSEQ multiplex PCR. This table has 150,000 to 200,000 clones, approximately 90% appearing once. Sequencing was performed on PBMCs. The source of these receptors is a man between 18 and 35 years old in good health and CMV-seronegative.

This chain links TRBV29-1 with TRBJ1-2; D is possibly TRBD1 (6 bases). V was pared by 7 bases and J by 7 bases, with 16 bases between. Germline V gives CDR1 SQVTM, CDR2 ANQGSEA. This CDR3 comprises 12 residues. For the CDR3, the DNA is TGCAGCGCCACGAGGGACAACCGTGGCTACACCTTC. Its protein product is CSATRDNRGYTF.

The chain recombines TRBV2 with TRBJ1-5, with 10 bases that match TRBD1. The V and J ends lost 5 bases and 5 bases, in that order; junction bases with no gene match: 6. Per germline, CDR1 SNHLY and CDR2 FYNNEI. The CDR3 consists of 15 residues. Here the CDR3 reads CASSPGQGDYQPQHF. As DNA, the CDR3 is TGTGCCAGCAGTCCCGGACAGGGGGATTATCAGCCCCAGCATTTT.

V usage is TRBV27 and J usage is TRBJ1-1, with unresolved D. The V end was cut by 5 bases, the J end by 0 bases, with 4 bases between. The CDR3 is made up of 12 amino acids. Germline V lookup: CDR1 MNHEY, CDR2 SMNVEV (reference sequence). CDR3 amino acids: CASSHMNTEAFF. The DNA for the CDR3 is TGTGCCAGCAGTCACATGAACACTGAAGCTTTCTTT.

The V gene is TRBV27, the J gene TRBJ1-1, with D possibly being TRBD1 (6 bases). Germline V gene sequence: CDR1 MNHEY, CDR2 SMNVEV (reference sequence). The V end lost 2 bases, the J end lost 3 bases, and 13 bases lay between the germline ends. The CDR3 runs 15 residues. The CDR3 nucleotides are TGTGCCAGCAGTTTAGCAACGACAGGATACACTGAAGCTTTCTTT. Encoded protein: CASSLATTGYTEAFF.

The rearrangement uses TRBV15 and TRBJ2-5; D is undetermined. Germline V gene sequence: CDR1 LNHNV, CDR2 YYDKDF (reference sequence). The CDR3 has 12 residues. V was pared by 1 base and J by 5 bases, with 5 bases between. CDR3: CATSRAGETQYF. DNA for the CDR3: TGTGCCACCAGCAGAGCCGGGGAGACCCAGTACTTC.

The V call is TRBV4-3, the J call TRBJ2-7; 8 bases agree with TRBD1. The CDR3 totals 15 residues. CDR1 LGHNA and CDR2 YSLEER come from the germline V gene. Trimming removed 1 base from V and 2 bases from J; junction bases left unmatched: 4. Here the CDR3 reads CASSQAETGAYEQYF. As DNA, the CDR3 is TGCGCCAGCAGCCAAGCGGAGACAGGGGCCTACGAGCAGTACTTC.

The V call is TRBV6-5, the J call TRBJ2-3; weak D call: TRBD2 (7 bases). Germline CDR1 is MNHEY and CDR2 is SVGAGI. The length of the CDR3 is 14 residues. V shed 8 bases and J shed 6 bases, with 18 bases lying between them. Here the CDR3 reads CASSEGEGPDTQYF. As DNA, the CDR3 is TGTGCCAGCTCCGAGGGGGAGGGCCCCGATACGCAGTATTTT.

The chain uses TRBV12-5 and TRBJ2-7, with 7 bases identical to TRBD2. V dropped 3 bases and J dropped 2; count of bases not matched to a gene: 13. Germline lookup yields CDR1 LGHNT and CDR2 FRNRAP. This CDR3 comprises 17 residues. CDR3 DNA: TGTGCTAGTGGTTTACTCCCCCGGCGGGAGTTAACCTACGAGCAGTACTTC. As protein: CASGLLPRRELTYEQYF.

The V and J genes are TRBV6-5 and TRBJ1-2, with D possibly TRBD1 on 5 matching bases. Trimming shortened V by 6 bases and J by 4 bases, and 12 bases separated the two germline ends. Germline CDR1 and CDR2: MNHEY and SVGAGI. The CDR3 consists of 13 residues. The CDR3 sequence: CASRNGASYGYTF. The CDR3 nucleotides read TGTGCCAGCAGAAATGGGGCTAGCTATGGCTACACCTTC.

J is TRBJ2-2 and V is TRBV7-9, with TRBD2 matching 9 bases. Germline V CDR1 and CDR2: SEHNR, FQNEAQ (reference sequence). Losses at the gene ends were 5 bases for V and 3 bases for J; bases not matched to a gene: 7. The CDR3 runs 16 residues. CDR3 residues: CASSPVAGEDTGELFF. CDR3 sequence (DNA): TGTGCCAGCAGCCCGGTAGCGGGAGAGGACACCGGGGAGCTGTTTTTT.

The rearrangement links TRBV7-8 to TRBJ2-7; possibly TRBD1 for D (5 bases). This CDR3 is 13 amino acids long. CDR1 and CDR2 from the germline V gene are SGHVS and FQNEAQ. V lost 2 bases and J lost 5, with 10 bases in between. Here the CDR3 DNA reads TGTGCCAGCAGCTTACAGGGTCGCGACGAGCAGTACTTC. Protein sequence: CASSLQGRDEQYF. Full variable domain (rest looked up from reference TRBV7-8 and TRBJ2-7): GAGVSQSPRYKVAKRGQDVALRCDPISGHVSLFWYQQALGQGPEFLTYFQNEAQLDKSGLPSDRFFAERPEGSVSTLKIQRTQQEDSAVYLCASSLQGRDEQYFGPGTRLTVT.

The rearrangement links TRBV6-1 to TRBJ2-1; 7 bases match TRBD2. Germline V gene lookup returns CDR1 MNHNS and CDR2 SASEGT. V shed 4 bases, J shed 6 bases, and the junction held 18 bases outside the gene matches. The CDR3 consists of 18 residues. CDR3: CASSVRSPYLAEGNEQFF. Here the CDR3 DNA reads TGTGCCAGCAGTGTACGCTCGCCCTATCTAGCGGAGGGCAATGAGCAGTTCTTC.

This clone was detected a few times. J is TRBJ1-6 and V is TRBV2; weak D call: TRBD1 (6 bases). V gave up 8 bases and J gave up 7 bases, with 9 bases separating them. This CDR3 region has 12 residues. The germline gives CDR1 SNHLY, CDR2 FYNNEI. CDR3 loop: CASGQTNSPLHF. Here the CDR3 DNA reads TGTGCCAGCGGACAGACAAATTCACCCCTCCACTTT.

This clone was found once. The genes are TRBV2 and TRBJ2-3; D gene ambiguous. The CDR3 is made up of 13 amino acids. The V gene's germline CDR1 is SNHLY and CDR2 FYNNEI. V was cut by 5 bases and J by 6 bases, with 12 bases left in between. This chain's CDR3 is CASSLAGFDTQYF. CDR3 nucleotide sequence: TGTGCCAGCAGTCTTGCAGGATTCGATACGCAGTATTTT.

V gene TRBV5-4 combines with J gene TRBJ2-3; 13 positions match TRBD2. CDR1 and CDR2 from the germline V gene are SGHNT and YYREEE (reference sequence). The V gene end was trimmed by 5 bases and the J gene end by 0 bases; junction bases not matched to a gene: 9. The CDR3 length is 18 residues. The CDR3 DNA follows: TGTGCCAGCAGATCCGGACTAGCGGGGGACACTAGCACAGATACGCAGTATTTT. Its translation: CASRSGLAGDTSTDTQYF. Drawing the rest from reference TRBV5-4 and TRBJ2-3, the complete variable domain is ETGVTQSPTHLIKTRGQQVTLRCSSQSGHNTVSWYQQALGQGPQFIFQYYREEENGRGNFPPRFSGLQFPNYSSELNVNALELDDSALYLCASRSGLAGDTSTDTQYFGPGTRLTVL.

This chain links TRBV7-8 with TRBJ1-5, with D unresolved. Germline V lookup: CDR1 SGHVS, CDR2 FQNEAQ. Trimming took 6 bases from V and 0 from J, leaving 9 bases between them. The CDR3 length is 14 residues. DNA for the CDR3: TGTGCCAGCAGTTTGGACTATAGCAATCAGCCCCAGCATTTT. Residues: CASSLDYSNQPQHF.